Presented here are 28 T cell receptor beta chains from one specimen sequenced in a study of cytomegalovirus exposure and HLA in healthy donors. With 60 Vbeta and 13 Jbeta primers, the PCR was carried out. Measured with immunoSEQ multiplex PCR; TCRdb has only the in-frame clones, and not every one. Of about 110,000 clones in the sample, approximately 79% are singletons; the top ten hold less than 7.5%. Sequencing was done on a sample of PBMCs. The receptors originated from a man aged 25 to 40 in good health and CMV-seropositive.

The chain links TRBV5-4 to TRBJ2-2, with TRBD1 as a possible D gene (6 bases). Germline V gene sequence: CDR1 SGHNT, CDR2 YYREEE (reference sequence). V was shortened by 0 bases and J by 8 bases, with 8 bases between the two germline ends. The CDR3 extends over 13 amino acids. CDR3 DNA: TGTGCCAGCAGCTTGGACAGGGCTGGGGAGCTGTTTTTT. Protein: CASSLDRAGELFF.

For this clone: Mismatch with germline at one junction end may stem from a read error. This chain links TRBV6-5 with TRBJ2-7; D ambiguous. The CDR3 spans 15 residues. CDR1 is MNHEY, CDR2 SVGAGI, per germline. CDR3 loop: CASSRRVQNSYEQHF. In DNA form, the CDR3 reads TGTGCCAGCAGTAGAAGAGTACAGAACTCCTACGAGCAGCACTTC.

The chain has TRBV18 and TRBJ2-1, with 11 bases aligning to TRBD1. Germline-derived CDR1 and CDR2 are KGHSH and LQKENI. CDR3 length: 16 amino acids. The trim removed 0 bases at V and 4 bases at J, leaving 2 bases unmatched. The CDR3: CASSPPGQGVYNEQFF. The CDR3 bases are TGTGCCAGCTCACCACCGGGACAGGGGGTTTACAATGAGCAGTTCTTC. The whole variable domain, filled in from reference TRBV18 and TRBJ2-1, reads NAGVMQNPRHLVRRRGQEARLRCSPMKGHSHVYWYRQLPEEGLKFMVYLQKENIIDESGMPKERFSAEFPKEGPSILRIQQVVRGDSAAYFCASSPPGQGVYNEQFFGPGTRLTVL.

V gene TRBV28 combines with J gene TRBJ2-5; a weak D match, TRBD1 (5 bases). Deletions cut 6 bases from V and 7 bases from J, with 15 bases between. CDR1 is MDHEN, CDR2 SYDVKM, per germline. This CDR3 has 13 amino acids. The CDR3 loop reads CASSPDRRGTQYF. Written as DNA, the CDR3 is TGTGCCAGCAGCCCGGACCGAAGGGGGACCCAGTACTTC. Filled out from reference TRBV28 and TRBJ2-5, the complete variable domain reads DVKVTQSSRYLVKRTGEKVFLECVQDMDHENMFWYRQDPGLGLRLIYFSYDVKMKEKGDIPEGYSVSREKKERFSLILESASTNQTSMYLCASSPDRRGTQYFGPGTRLLVL.

The chain has TRBV2 and TRBJ1-2; TRBD1 is a possible D gene (6 bases). CDR1 is SNHLY, CDR2 FYNNEI, per germline. V shed 7 bases and J shed 2 bases, with 11 bases lying between them. The CDR3 is 13 amino acids. CDR3 in amino acids: CASNLQGNYGYTF. The DNA of the CDR3 is TGTGCCAGCAACCTTCAGGGGAACTATGGCTACACCTTC.

The chain links TRBV10-3 to TRBJ2-7, with 9 bases fitting TRBD2. The CDR3 totals 17 residues. Germline V gene data show CDR1 as ENHRY and CDR2 as SYGVKD. J lost 2 bases, V lost 2 bases, and 10 bases had no gene match. The CDR3 loop reads CAISEGLGLANTYEQYF. CDR3 coding DNA: TGTGCCATCAGTGAGGGGCTAGGACTAGCGAACACCTACGAGCAGTACTTC.

This clone was observed a few times. V is TRBV4-1 and J is TRBJ1-2, with D possibly TRBD1 on 5 matching bases. Germline CDR1 MGHRA, CDR2 YSYEKL. V was cut by 2 bases and J by 5 bases, with 12 bases left in between. The CDR3 is 14 amino acids. As DNA, the CDR3 is TGCGCCAGCAGCCAACTCGACAGAGCTTATGGCTACACCTTC. It codes for CASSQLDRAYGYTF.

The chain carries TRBV19 and TRBJ2-7, with a weak D call TRBD2 (5 bases). This CDR3 has 15 residues. The germline V and J ends were trimmed by 6 bases and 2 bases, with 17 bases remaining between them. Germline V gives CDR1 LNHDA, CDR2 SQIVND (reference sequence). CDR3 sequence reads: CASSSDREPPYEQYF. The CDR3 DNA reads as TGTGCCAGTAGCTCCGACCGGGAACCACCCTACGAGCAGTACTTC.

The genes are TRBV30 and TRBJ2-1; 16 nucleotides align to TRBD2. J lost 3 bases, V lost 4 bases, and 27 bases had no gene match. CDR3 size: 24 residues. Germline CDR1 GTSNPN, CDR2 SVGIG (reference sequence). The CDR3 nucleotides are TGTGCCTGGACCGTTGGTAGGGTCCCTCCCCCCGGGACTAGCGGGGGGGCCCGCTACAATGAGCAGTTCTTC. Protein product: CAWTVGRVPPPGTSGGARYNEQFF.

This chain uses TRBV10-3 with TRBJ1-2; perhaps TRBD1 as D (5 bases). The CDR3 sequence is 13 residues long. V shed 10 bases and J shed 7 bases, with 19 bases lying between them. In germline, CDR1 is ENHRY, CDR2 SYGVKD. The CDR3 here is CARPGQGVGGYTF. In nucleotides, the CDR3 is TGTGCCAGGCCAGGCCAAGGGGTAGGTGGCTACACCTTC.

This chain links TRBV30 with TRBJ1-1, with D hard to call. Trimming took off 4 bases at V and 1 base at J, with 16 bases between the two ends. The germline CDR1 and CDR2 sequences are GTSNPN and SVGIG (reference sequence). The CDR3 length is 15 residues. CDR3 sequence (DNA): TGTGCCTGGATGCCTGAGAGGCTAACGAACACTGAAGCTTTCTTT. Translated, it gives CAWMPERLTNTEAFF.

This chain links TRBV5-1 with TRBJ2-2, with TRBD2 matching over 9 bases. The CDR3 length is 17 residues. In germline, CDR1 is SGHRS, CDR2 YFSETQ. V dropped 0 bases and J dropped 2; count of bases not matched to a gene: 5. This chain's CDR3 is CASSLGVAGANTGELFF. CDR3 in DNA: TGCGCCAGCAGCTTGGGAGTAGCGGGGGCCAACACCGGGGAGCTGTTTTTT.

Only a few counts were recorded for this clone. V and J are TRBV19 and TRBJ2-3; 10 nucleotides match TRBD1. This CDR3 region has 15 residues. V trimming: 4 bases; J trimming: 6 bases; junction bases outside the gene matches: 7. Germline CDR1 and CDR2: LNHDA and SQIVND (reference sequence). The CDR3 DNA is TGTGCCAGTAGTAGGCGGGACAGGGGAGTTGATACGCAGTATTTT. As protein: CASSRRDRGVDTQYF.

The chain uses TRBV11-2 and TRBJ2-7; D gene uncertain. Germline CDR1 and CDR2: SGHAT and FQNNGV. The CDR3 runs 14 residues. V lost 0 bases and J lost 5, with 11 bases in between. DNA of the CDR3: TGTGCCAGCAGCTTAGAGGGCAGCATTAACGAGCAGTACTTC. Translated, it gives CASSLEGSINEQYF.

The V and J genes are TRBV18 and TRBJ2-7; unclear D gene. Trimming took 3 bases from V and 4 from J, leaving 7 bases between them. The CDR3 loop spans 12 amino acids. The germline V gene encodes CDR1 KGHSH and CDR2 LQKENI. The CDR3: CASSPTGYEQYF. The CDR3 DNA reads TGTGCCAGCTCACCTACTGGTTACGAGCAGTACTTC. Variable domain in full (rest from reference TRBV18 and TRBJ2-7): NAGVMQNPRHLVRRRGQEARLRCSPMKGHSHVYWYRQLPEEGLKFMVYLQKENIIDESGMPKERFSAEFPKEGPSILRIQQVVRGDSAAYFCASSPTGYEQYFGPGTRLTVT.

This clone was picked up a small number of times. CDR3 region: CASSQVAPRRDTEAFF. CDR3 sequence (DNA): TGTGCCAGCAGCCAAGTGGCCCCCAGGCGGGACACTGAAGCTTTCTTT. The chain recombines TRBV4-2 with TRBJ1-1, with D unclear. CDR1 and CDR2 from the germline V gene are LGHNA and YNFKEQ. V was cut by 1 base and J by 3 bases, with 15 bases left in between. The CDR3 totals 16 residues.

The chain couples TRBV11-1 to TRBJ2-2; 7 bases line up with TRBD2. V shed 7 bases and J 1 base; nucleotides not matched to a gene: 9. CDR1 is SGHAT and CDR2 is FQDESV in the germline V gene (reference sequence). The CDR3 contains 16 residues. CDR3 sequence: CASNPELALNTGELFF. The DNA of the CDR3 is TGTGCCAGCAACCCCGAACTAGCGTTGAACACCGGGGAGCTGTTTTTT. The whole variable domain, filled in from reference TRBV11-1 and TRBJ2-2, reads EAEVAQSPRYKITEKSQAVAFWCDPISGHATLYWYRQILGQGPELLVQFQDESVVDDSQLPKDRFSAERLKGVDSTLKIQPAELGDSAMYLCASNPELALNTGELFFGEGSRLTVL.

A remark on this clone: The junction departs from the called germline gene at one end, perhaps through a read error. Other DNA sequences from this sample encode an identical CDR3 as well. J is TRBJ1-6 and V is TRBV2, with D unresolved. Germline CDR1 SNHLY, CDR2 FYNNEI. This CDR3 is 16 amino acids long. The CDR3 spells CASSVRRSSYNSPLHF. CDR3 nucleotides: TGTGCCAGCAGCGTCCGGAGGAGCTCCTATAATTCCCCCCTCCACTTT.

The rearrangement links TRBV15 to TRBJ1-2; D ambiguous. The germline gives CDR1 LNHNV, CDR2 YYDKDF (reference sequence). The CDR3 extends over 15 amino acids. V was shortened by 0 bases and J by 3 bases, with 11 bases between the two germline ends. CDR3 sequence (DNA): TGTGCCACCAGCAGAGAAGCGCGAGGTGACTATGGCTACACCTTC. Translated: CATSREARGDYGYTF. The full variable domain, rest sourced from reference TRBV15 and TRBJ1-2, is DAMVIQNPRYQVTQFGKPVTLSCSQTLNHNVMYWYQQKSSQAPKLLFHYYDKDFNNEADTPDNFQSRRPNTSFCFLDIRSPGLGDTAMYLCATSREARGDYGYTFGSGTRLTVV.

The chain uses TRBV2 and TRBJ2-7, with a possible D match to TRBD1 (5 bases). The germline V and J ends were trimmed by 5 bases and 2 bases, with 13 bases remaining between them. Per germline, CDR1 SNHLY and CDR2 FYNNEI. The CDR3 loop spans 14 amino acids. The CDR3 region has the DNA TGTGCCAGCAGTACTGGGGCTACCACCTACGAGCAGTACTTC. This sequence encodes CASSTGATTYEQYF.

The chain carries TRBV9 and TRBJ1-3; D not certain. CDR1 and CDR2 (germline): SGDLS, YYNGEE. Trimming removed 2 bases from V and 1 base from J, with 10 bases in between. CDR3 length equals 15 residues. The CDR3 protein is CASSVTPGSGNTIYF. For the CDR3, the DNA is TGTGCCAGCAGCGTTACCCCAGGATCTGGAAACACCATATATTTT.

This chain uses TRBV6-5 with TRBJ2-3, with a tentative D call TRBD2 (5 bases). The V end was cut by 2 bases, the J end by 1 base, with 10 bases between. The CDR3 consists of 15 residues. The germline gives CDR1 MNHEY, CDR2 SVGAGI. The CDR3 DNA sequence: TGTGCCAGCAGTTACGGCATACTAGGCACAGATACGCAGTATTTT. Protein: CASSYGILGTDTQYF.

J is TRBJ2-3 and V is TRBV4-2; D is uncertain. CDR1 LGHNA and CDR2 YNFKEQ come from the germline V gene. V lost 1 base and J 4 bases, leaving 21 bases between the germline ends. This CDR3 comprises 18 residues. CDR3 nucleotides: TGTGCCAGCAGCCAAGGGTGGAAAGGAGAGCGAATTTCAGATACGCAGTATTTT. This encodes CASSQGWKGERISDTQYF.

The chain joins TRBV4-1 to TRBJ2-3; maybe TRBD2 (5 bases). V was trimmed by 7 bases and J by 2 bases, leaving 10 bases between them. CDR3 length: 13 residues. The germline V gene encodes CDR1 MGHRA and CDR2 YSYEKL. In nucleotides, the CDR3 is TGCGCCAGCATTTCGGGGTCCACAGATACGCAGTATTTT. Translating it yields CASISGSTDTQYF.

The chain carries TRBV5-1 and TRBJ2-1; a possible D gene is TRBD2 (5 bases). The CDR3 consists of 12 residues. Per germline, CDR1 SGHRS and CDR2 YFSETQ. V was trimmed by 2 bases and J by 8 bases, leaving 8 bases between them. CDR3 DNA: TGCGCCAGCAGCTTAGCGGAGGATGAGCAGTTCTTC. Translation: CASSLAEDEQFF.

The chain links TRBV5-1 to TRBJ1-4; maybe TRBD1 (6 bases). Trimming left V 0 bases short and J 5 bases short, with 14 bases between. This CDR3 is 16 amino acids long. Germline lookup yields CDR1 SGHRS and CDR2 YFSETQ. The CDR3 DNA is TGCGCCAGCAGCTTGGGATTAGGACAGAGAAATGAAAAACTGTTTTTT. Translated, it gives CASSLGLGQRNEKLFF.

The CDR3 protein is CASSYGRGNDEQYF. The CDR3 DNA reads as TGTGCCAGCAGTTACGGGAGGGGGAACGACGAGCAGTACTTC. The gene calls are TRBV6-5 and TRBJ2-7; D is perhaps TRBD2 (7 bases). Germline CDR1 reads MNHEY; CDR2 reads SVGAGI. Trimming removed 2 bases at V and 5 bases at J, with 13 bases between. This CDR3 has 14 residues.

The gene calls are TRBV10-3 and TRBJ2-6, with TRBD1 matching over 7 bases. This CDR3 is 14 amino acids long. V shed 11 bases and J 2 bases; nucleotides not matched to a gene: 6. Germline V gives CDR1 ENHRY, CDR2 SYGVKD. The CDR3 DNA follows: TGTGCCGCGGCTCAGGGGGCTGGGGCCAACGTCCTGACTTTC. It encodes CAAAQGAGANVLTF.